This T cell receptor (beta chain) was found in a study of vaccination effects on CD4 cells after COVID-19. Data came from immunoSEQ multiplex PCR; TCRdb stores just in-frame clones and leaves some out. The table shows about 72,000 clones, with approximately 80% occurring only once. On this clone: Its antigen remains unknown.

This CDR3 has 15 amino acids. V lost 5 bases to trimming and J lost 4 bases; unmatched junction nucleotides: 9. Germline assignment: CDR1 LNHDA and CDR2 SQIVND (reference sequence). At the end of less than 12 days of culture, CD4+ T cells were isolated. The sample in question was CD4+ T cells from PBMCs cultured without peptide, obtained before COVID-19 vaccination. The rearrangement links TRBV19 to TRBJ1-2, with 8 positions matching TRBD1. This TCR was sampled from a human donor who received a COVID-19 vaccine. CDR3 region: CASSLDQGAPYGYTF. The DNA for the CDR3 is TGTGCCAGTAGTCTCGATCAGGGGGCCCCCTATGGCTACACCTTC.